This T cell receptor beta chain came from a study of blood T cell repertoires in COVID-19. Study overall: The United States, Italy and Spain provided the acute and convalescent COVID-19 samples.

Repertoires were generated with immunoSEQ multiplex PCR, while TCRdb's copy carries only in-frame clones and drops some. The sample lists some 320,000 clones; about 91% were seen once. This clone is a singleton in its sample. Source material: peripheral blood. The clonotype comes from a woman under 40 who had recovered from COVID-19.

CDR3 DNA sequence: TGTGCCAGCAGCCAAAGAGGGACCTACGAGCAGTACTTC. Amino acid sequence: CASSQRGTYEQYF. The chain combines TRBV5-6 with TRBJ2-7, with a tentative D call TRBD2 (5 bases). The germline V gene has CDR1 SGHDT and CDR2 YYEEEE. The CDR3 has 13 amino acids. The germline V and J ends were trimmed by 4 bases and 2 bases, with 10 bases remaining between them. The full variable domain, with the rest looked up from reference TRBV5-6 and TRBJ2-7, is DAGVTQSPTHLIKTRGQQVTLRCSPKSGHDTVSWYQQALGQGPQFIFQYYEEEERQRGNFPDRFSGHQFPNYSSELNVNALLLGDSALYLCASSQRGTYEQYFGPGTRLTVT.